The present entry profiles one TCR beta chain with its context. Its specific antigen is unknown. The read ends 3 residues early relative to the CDR3; the germline J gene fills the gap. Every participant had a single incident cervical HPV16 infection, and women with prevalent HPV16 infections were excluded. Cervical HPV DNA was detected by MY09/MY11 PCR, and genotyping was performed by dot-blot hybridization. Roughly 15 mL of heparinized blood was centrifuged, after which the buffy coat was aliquoted, frozen at -30 degrees C, and then stored at -80 degrees C. Genomic DNA was extracted from buffy coat specimens using QIAGEN kits. The CDR3 measures 17 amino acids from cysteine to phenylalanine. Sequencing covers 42 bases of the CDR3, shown here with the frame starting at base 1. Taken from the germline V gene (reference sequence), the CDR1 and CDR2 loops are LNHDA and SQIVND. The record originates from a study of T cells in women clearing cervical HPV infection listed by TCRdb under 2018. Regarding the study in general: Cases were approximately 25 women with histologically confirmed HPV16-related CIN3 or worse, including a couple of invasive cancers. Cases and controls were matched on age within five years and on year of sample collection. The 20 to 25 controls were women who cleared a single incident HPV16 infection within 12 months without developing precancer or cancer. Median age was roughly 32 years in cases versus around 37 in controls, and baseline characteristics did not differ significantly. The parent cohort enrolled about 10,000 women aged 18 or older in Guanacaste, Costa Rica, during about 1993 to 1994 and followed them for approximately seven years. As quality controls, five blinded duplicates were added to each group, bringing the total to approximately 60 samples made up of around 50 participants and approximately 10 replicates. Case blood was taken at the visit when the lesion was first identified, whereas control blood was taken when infection was no longer detected. Among cases, blood sampling occurred a median of 149 days after lesion detection, with an interquartile range of roughly 90 to 230 days. Nested within Costa Rica's Guanacaste HPV Natural History Study, an exploratory proof-of-principle case-control study compared TCR repertoires across cervical HPV16 outcomes. Since HLA typing was available for only a few women, HLA type could not be ruled out as a confounder.

The full study reports these points: Lower TRBV6-7 relative abundance was observed in cases than in controls (around 0.1% versus 0.15%; Bonferroni P = 0.0008). Because the number of T cells in each sample was unknown, differences in richness could reflect differing T-cell content rather than repertoire biology. The cross-sectional design could not show whether associations preceded infection or resulted from it; effector/memory subsets and HPV-specific T cells were not isolated. Cases were distinguished from controls with an estimated AUC of roughly 0.79 by random forest classifiers combining richness and V gene abundances. TCR repertoire richness was significantly higher in CIN3+ cases than in controls across sequencing depths, while evenness did not differ.

TCR beta CDR3 regions were amplified by multiplex PCR from an average of around 1,200 ng genomic DNA per sample using the immunoSEQ assay. The assay corrected primer bias using a complete synthetic TCR repertoire to establish an amplification baseline. Amplicons were sequenced on the Illumina platform. The study's own analysis went as follows. Error correction of the sequences involved clustering with frequency ratios plus a modified nearest-neighbor algorithm, after which the sequences were analyzed in the immunoSEQ Analyzer using IMGT gene definitions. At each rarefaction depth, TCR richness and evenness were averaged over 20 rarefaction repeats, and samples with fewer sequences than the depth were excluded. Wilcoxon rank sum tests with FDR correction were used to compare V, D and J gene relative abundances between the groups. An intraclass correlation of about 96% for TCR richness and an average of about 73% across 65 to 80 gene segments were obtained from the blinded duplicates. TCRdb provides this immuneACCESS table in a form limited to in-frame rearrangements. Some clones are lacking; in checked studies, under half of them reflect an unresolved V gene, and why the rest are absent is not known. Clone size and the V and J calls come from that table; the DNA yielded D and trimming. The table for this sample lists roughly 30,000 clones. Together, the top ten hold approximately 8.1% of the sample.

The V gene is TRBV19 and the J gene is TRBJ1-4; 10 nucleotides in the junction match TRBD1. The TCR was taken from a woman between 18 and 75 years old with a cervical HPV16 infection that either progressed to CIN3+ or cleared (not recorded which). Sequencing was carried out using blood buffy coat. The sequenced CDR3 bases are TGTGCCAGTAGTTTCGGGACAGGGGTTTCTGGGGCCAACGTA. This gives the protein CASSFGTGVSGANV. The entire CDR3 reads CASSFGTGVSGANVLFF.